This T cell receptor (beta chain) is drawn from a study of T-cell memory formation after mild COVID-19 listed by TCRdb under 2021. For the wider study: Most TCR sequence clusters were specific to one of the two donors. Two young, previously healthy adult volunteers made up the cohort, one male and one female. Longitudinal TCRalpha and TCRbeta repertoire sequencing tracked T-cell clones expanding and contracting after mild COVID-19 in two donors. Results and caveats for the whole study, not just this receptor: Whether the second-wave clones peaking on day 37 were SARS-CoV-2 specific was not confirmed. Contracting CD4+ clones appeared mostly in the CM and EM memory subsets, whereas CD8+ clones were enriched in EMRA. Some responding clones were found in pre-infection memory, which suggests that pre-existing cross-reactive memory T cells took part in the SARS-CoV-2 response. From day 15 to 85, contracting clones showed balanced CD4/CD8 phenotypes, whereas a second wave of clones that expanded from day 15 to 37 leaned towards CD4+. The study covered only a couple of mild cases, and larger cohorts including severe cases with pre-infection samples were considered necessary.

PBMCs were isolated by Ficoll-Paque density gradient centrifugation. A remark on this clonotype: Its antigen remains undetermined. Nothing much larger sits one base from this clone, and base qualities are not available.

The CDR3 measures 15 amino acids from cysteine to phenylalanine. The DNA shown is the 45-base CDR3, in frame from base 1. V is cut by 5 bases and J by 8 bases, and the space between the germline ends is 19 bases. From the germline V gene, CDR1 is SGHRS and CDR2 is YFSETQ. The run used an Illumina NovaSeq 6000. TCRalpha and TCRbeta cDNA libraries were built by 5'RACE with constant-segment primers, adding sample barcodes and unique molecular identifiers. Trizol reagent was used to extract RNA from every sample. Libraries were amplified in two PCR steps, with a second sample barcode and Illumina TruSeq adapters added in the second step. Libraries were sequenced on an Illumina NovaSeq with 2 x 150 bp paired-end reads. As for how the authors treated the data: With migec v1.2.7, reads were demultiplexed and then collapsed into UMI-guided consensus sequences. Using mixcr v2.1.11, UMI consensuses were aligned to TRA and TRB V and J templates and then assembled into clonotypes. Expanded or contracted clonotypes were those called significant by both edgeR and NoisET, with noise models trained on biological replicates. For edgeR calls, a false discovery rate-adjusted p below 0.01 and a log2 fold-change threshold of 1 were applied. As an exploratory analysis of dynamics, PCA with hierarchical clustering was applied to max-normalized trajectories of the 1000 most abundant clonotypes. The CD4 or CD8 phenotype of responding clones was assigned using the separately sequenced CD4+ and CD8+ repertoires. In TCRdb, the public reads were trimmed at Q25 with fastp and aligned with MiXCR, with productive beta chains retained. Rows with a matching CDR3 protein are joined into one entry that keeps the most common DNA and genes. Clone size and V and J calls follow TCRdb, not the original study. The sample has about 57,000 distinct CDR3 sequences on record, 10% to 15% of them singletons. 24% of the sample is in the top ten clones.

This TCR came from a man between 18 and 29 years old who had mild COVID-19 (a few samples of this study predate the infection). The sample titles of this study are shuffled in the database, so cell type and time point are left out; the donor was told from shared clones. The V and J segments used are TRBV5-1 and TRBJ1-4; D gene: possibly TRBD1, on 6 matching bases. The sample was PBMCs or a T cell subset sorted from them (not recorded which). CDR3 protein: CASREQGLKEEKLFF. The sequenced DNA is TGCGCCAGCAGGGAGCAGGGGCTTAAAGAGGAAAAACTGTTTTTT.